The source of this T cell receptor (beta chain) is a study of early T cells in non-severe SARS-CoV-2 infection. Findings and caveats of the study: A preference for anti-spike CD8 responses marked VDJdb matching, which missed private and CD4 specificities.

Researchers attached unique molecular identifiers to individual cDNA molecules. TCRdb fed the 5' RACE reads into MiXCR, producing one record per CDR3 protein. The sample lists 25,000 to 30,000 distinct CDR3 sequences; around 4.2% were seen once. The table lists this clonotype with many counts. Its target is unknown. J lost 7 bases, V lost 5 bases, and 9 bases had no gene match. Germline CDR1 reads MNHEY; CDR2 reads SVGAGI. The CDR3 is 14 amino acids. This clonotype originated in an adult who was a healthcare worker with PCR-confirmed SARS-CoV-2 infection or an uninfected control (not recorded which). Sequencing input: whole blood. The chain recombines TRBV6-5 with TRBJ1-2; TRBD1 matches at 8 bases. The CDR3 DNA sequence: TGTGCCAGCAGTCCAAACCAGGGGGCTGGTGGCTACACCTTC. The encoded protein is CASSPNQGAGGYTF.